The 28 T cell receptor beta chains below come from one sample, sequenced in a study of CD8 T cells in ankylosing spondylitis. The study's findings and limits: A TCR beta motif made of about eight highly homologous variants seemed typical of ankylosing spondylitis blood.

Their antigen targets remain unknown. TCRdb re-called the 5' RACE reads through MiXCR, storing one row per CDR3 protein. Altogether about 540,000 distinct CDR3 sequences are present, 10% to 15% being singletons, with the ten largest covering nearly 7%. Sample: blood, either unsorted or a sorted T cell fraction (not recorded which). The receptors shown here come from a male donor with ankylosing spondylitis.

This clonotype came up a few times. The gene calls are TRBV6-1 and TRBJ1-1; no firm D call. The length of the CDR3 is 13 residues. The germline CDR1 and CDR2 sequences are MNHNS and SASEGT. Trimming stripped 5 bases from V and 8 bases from J, with 15 bases between. The CDR3 DNA is TGTGCCAGCAGTCGCCGCCCCGCCGGGGAAGCTTTCTTT. Translated, it gives CASSRRPAGEAFF.

CDR3 in DNA: TGTGCCAGCAGCTACCGTGGCGGATCTGAAGCTTTCTTT. Translated, it gives CASSYRGGSEAFF. The V and J genes are TRBV13 and TRBJ1-1; D ambiguous. Germline V CDR1 and CDR2: PRHDT, FYEKMQ (reference sequence). V gave up 4 bases and J gave up 6 bases, with 12 bases separating them. The CDR3 runs to 13 residues.

The rearrangement joins TRBV29-1 to TRBJ2-2; TRBD2 might be the D (5 bases). There are 16 residues in the CDR3. Trimming pared 0 bases from V and 0 bases from J, leaving 11 bases between. Per the germline V gene, CDR1 is SQVTM and CDR2 is ANQGSEA. The CDR3: CSVEDGGRANTGELFF. DNA of the CDR3: TGCAGCGTTGAAGATGGCGGGCGAGCGAACACCGGGGAGCTGTTTTTT.

This clonotype was seen a handful of times. This rearrangement joins TRBV20-1 to TRBJ2-5; D may be TRBD2 (6 bases). From germline, CDR1 is DFQATT and CDR2 SNEGSKA (reference sequence). This CDR3 contains 13 residues. V lost 6 bases to trimming and J lost 2 bases, with 13 bases between them. Here the CDR3 DNA reads TGCAGTGCCGTAGGTGCGGGACAAGAGACCCAGTACTTC. This gives the protein CSAVGAGQETQYF.

This clonotype was seen only a few times. This rearrangement joins TRBV7-2 to TRBJ1-2, with 7 bases that match TRBD1. The CDR3 spans 13 residues. In germline, CDR1 is SGHTA, CDR2 FQGNSA. Trimming removed 5 bases from V and 7 bases from J; junction bases left unmatched: 7. CDR3 in DNA: TGTGCCAGCAGCGTACGACAGGGAGGTGGCTACACCTTC. It yields the protein CASSVRQGGGYTF.

A few counts support this clonotype. The V gene is TRBV19, the J gene TRBJ2-7, with TRBD2 matching over 7 bases. Trimming cost V 5 bases and J 2 bases; bases outside gene matches: 9. The CDR3 extends over 15 amino acids. Germline values: CDR1 LNHDA, CDR2 SQIVND (reference sequence). The CDR3 DNA is TGTGCCAGTAGTGCCCCGGGACTACAAACCTACGAGCAGTACTTC. Residues: CASSAPGLQTYEQYF.

CDR3 sequence reads: CAWMTGAGSPLHF. CDR3 in DNA: TGTGCCTGGATGACAGGGGCGGGTTCACCCCTCCACTTT. The chain employs TRBV30 and TRBJ1-6; 8 bases line up with TRBD1. Germline-derived CDR1 and CDR2 are GTSNPN and SVGIG (reference sequence). The J segment lost 9 bases and the V segment lost 4 bases, leaving 5 bases of the junction unmatched. The CDR3 has 13 amino acids.

This clonotype was seen only a few times. The rearrangement joins TRBV6-1 to TRBJ1-4, with a possible D match to TRBD1 (6 bases). Trimming removed 6 bases from V and 11 bases from J, with 16 bases in between. Germline assignment: CDR1 MNHNS and CDR2 SASEGT. The CDR3 contains 13 residues. In DNA form, the CDR3 reads TGTGCCAGCAGCGCCGACAGGAATGGGAAACTGTTTTTT. Amino acids: CASSADRNGKLFF.

This clonotype was seen only a few times. The rearrangement joins TRBV7-9 to TRBJ1-4; no clear D. The CDR3 sequence is 13 residues long. Per germline, CDR1 SEHNR and CDR2 FQNEAQ (reference sequence). The V end lost 5 bases, the J end lost 0 bases, and 4 bases lay between the germline ends. CDR3: CASSRATNEKLFF. In DNA form, the CDR3 reads TGTGCCAGCAGCCGAGCAACTAATGAAAAACTGTTTTTT.

This clonotype has more than one count but fewer than ten. The J gene is TRBJ1-1, the V gene TRBV15; tentative D call: TRBD1 (5 bases). CDR3 size: 15 residues. In germline, CDR1 is LNHNV, CDR2 YYDKDF (reference sequence). Trimming removed 3 bases from V and 1 base from J, with 12 bases in between. CDR3 sequence reads: CATSRKRGPNTEAFF. CDR3 nucleotide sequence: TGTGCCACCAGCAGGAAGAGGGGCCCGAACACTGAAGCTTTCTTT.

This clonotype was seen more than once but under ten times. The gene calls are TRBV2 and TRBJ2-5; the D is unclear. V lost 8 bases, J lost 6 bases, and 10 bases lay in between. Germline CDR1 is SNHLY and CDR2 is FYNNEI. The CDR3 covers 11 residues. The CDR3 DNA follows: TGTGCCAGCCGAGAAGGAAAGACCCAGTACTTC. Its translation: CASREGKTQYF.

The sample holds a few counts of this clonotype. This rearrangement joins TRBV29-1 to TRBJ2-3, with 10 bases matching TRBD2. The CDR3 contains 14 residues. The V gene's germline CDR1 is SQVTM and CDR2 ANQGSEA. DNA for the CDR3: TGCAGTGCCTCTAGAGCGGGAGGGACAGATACGCAGTATTTT. It encodes CSASRAGGTDTQYF.

The genes are TRBV20-1 and TRBJ2-1, with TRBD1 matching over 7 bases. V trimming: 6 bases; J trimming: 8 bases; junction bases outside the gene matches: 13. Looked up from germline, CDR1 is DFQATT and CDR2 is SNEGSKA (reference sequence). This CDR3 spans 14 amino acids. CDR3 sequence reads: CSAGQGVGLYEQFF. CDR3 nucleotide sequence: TGCAGTGCGGGTCAGGGGGTAGGCCTCTATGAGCAGTTCTTC.

The chain carries TRBV27 and TRBJ1-5; D is unresolved. The germline V gene has CDR1 MNHEY and CDR2 SMNVEV (reference sequence). The CDR3 has 14 residues. Trimming stripped 10 bases from V and 2 bases from J, with 15 bases between. This CDR3 is CATSGFRCNQPQHF. In DNA form, the CDR3 reads TGTGCCACCTCCGGATTCCGGTGCAATCAGCCCCAGCATTTT.

V gene TRBV9 combines with J gene TRBJ2-1; the match to TRBD2 covers 8 bases. The V and J ends lost 0 bases and 3 bases, in that order; junction bases with no gene match: 8. Germline-derived CDR1 and CDR2 are SGDLS and YYNGEE. This CDR3 has 17 residues. The CDR3 sequence: CASSVAVSGELYNEQFF. In nucleotides, the CDR3 is TGTGCCAGCAGCGTAGCGGTTAGCGGGGAGCTCTACAATGAGCAGTTCTTC.

This clonotype was recorded a few times. The V and J genes are TRBV6-1 and TRBJ1-5, with D possibly matching TRBD1 (6 bases). Trimming pared 5 bases from V and 5 bases from J, leaving 13 bases between. The CDR3 length is 14 residues. CDR1 and CDR2 (germline): MNHNS, SASEGT. The CDR3 protein is CASSRGAIYQPQHF. The CDR3 DNA reads TGTGCCAGCAGTCGGGGGGCTATTTATCAGCCCCAGCATTTT.

This clonotype has a handful of counts. The V call is TRBV6-1, the J call TRBJ1-4; D is ambiguous. Germline V gives CDR1 MNHNS, CDR2 SASEGT. The length of the CDR3 is 14 residues. The ends were cut back, 6 bases at V and 6 bases at J, with 14 bases in the middle. CDR3 DNA sequence: TGTGCCAGCAGGTGGACTCGTGGTGATGAAAAACTGTTTTTT. Its translation: CASRWTRGDEKLFF.

The chain has TRBV5-1 and TRBJ2-7; 7 nucleotides agree with TRBD1. CDR3 size: 15 residues. With V trimmed by 5 bases and J by 1 base, 9 bases remained unmatched. Germline values: CDR1 SGHRS, CDR2 YFSETQ. Written as DNA, the CDR3 is TGCGCCAGCAGGATCATCCGGGACAGATCCTACGAGCAGTACTTC. Protein product: CASRIIRDRSYEQYF. The variable domain in full, with the rest retrieved from reference TRBV5-1 and TRBJ2-7, is KAGVTQTPRYLIKTRGQQVTLSCSPISGHRSVSWYQQTPGQGLQFLFEYFSETQRNKGNFPGRFSGRQFSNSRSEMNVSTLELGDSALYLCASRIIRDRSYEQYFGPGTRLTVT.

This chain connects TRBV3-1 to TRBJ2-7; perhaps TRBD2 as D (5 bases). V lost 0 bases and J 2 bases, leaving 11 bases between the germline ends. CDR1 and CDR2 (germline): LGHDT, YNNKEL (reference sequence). This CDR3 spans 15 amino acids. The CDR3 sequence is CASSQDRLAAYEQYF. CDR3 sequence (DNA): TGTGCCAGCAGCCAAGATCGTCTAGCCGCCTACGAGCAGTACTTC.

This clonotype was observed a handful of times. V and J are TRBV20-1 and TRBJ1-3; D is possibly TRBD1 (6 bases). CDR3 length equals 14 residues. The V end was cut by 6 bases, the J end by 8 bases, with 20 bases between. CDR1 and CDR2 from the germline V gene are DFQATT and SNEGSKA (reference sequence). DNA for the CDR3: TGCAGTGCCCGTACACGGACAGAAGGCGACACCATATATTTT. Its translation: CSARTRTEGDTIYF.

This clonotype occurred a few times. The CDR3 region is CASSLGRTRVTEAFF. In nucleotides, the CDR3 is TGTGCCAGCAGCCTCGGACGCACTCGGGTCACTGAAGCTTTCTTT. V gene TRBV5-5 combines with J gene TRBJ1-1, with no clear D. The V end lost 4 bases, the J end lost 4 bases, and 17 bases lay between the germline ends. Germline V gene sequence: CDR1 SGHKS, CDR2 YYEKEE (reference sequence). The CDR3 spans 15 residues.

This clonotype appeared many times. As DNA, the CDR3 is TGTGCCAGCAGTAGAGCCGGGACAGGCTTGCCCTATGGCTACACCTTC. Amino acids: CASSRAGTGLPYGYTF. J is TRBJ1-2 and V is TRBV27; 8 bases are shared with TRBD1. The germline CDR1 and CDR2 sequences are MNHEY and SMNVEV (reference sequence). V trimming: 5 bases; J trimming: 4 bases; junction bases outside the gene matches: 12. CDR3 length equals 16 residues.

The rearrangement uses TRBV20-1 and TRBJ2-2; D is ambiguous. V lost 6 bases and J lost 5, with 13 bases in between. The CDR3 extends over 13 amino acids. Looked up from germline, CDR1 is DFQATT and CDR2 is SNEGSKA (reference sequence). The chain's CDR3 is CSASPSPTGELFF. The CDR3 DNA is TGCAGTGCGTCTCCGTCCCCAACCGGGGAGCTGTTTTTT.

The CDR3 DNA follows: TGTGCCAGCAGCCTGACTAGCGGAGATACGCAGTATTTT. Its translation: CASSLTSGDTQYF. The chain joins TRBV11-2 to TRBJ2-3, with 9 bases identical to TRBD2. The CDR3 has 13 amino acids. Losses at the gene ends were 5 bases for V and 5 bases for J; bases not matched to a gene: 2. Germline-derived CDR1 and CDR2 are SGHAT and FQNNGV.

This clonotype was seen a handful of times. J is TRBJ2-3 and V is TRBV6-1; D call uncertain. This CDR3 is 15 amino acids long. V lost 6 bases and J lost 0, with 13 bases in between. Germline values: CDR1 MNHNS, CDR2 SASEGT. CDR3 nucleotide sequence: TGTGCCAGCAGGACGTCTTTAGGGAGCACAGATACGCAGTATTTT. Translated, it gives CASRTSLGSTDTQYF.

The V gene is TRBV30, the J gene TRBJ2-7; maybe TRBD2 (6 bases). CDR1 GTSNPN and CDR2 SVGIG come from the germline V gene (reference sequence). Trimming removed 1 base from V and 3 bases from J, with 10 bases in between. The CDR3 consists of 13 residues. This CDR3 is CAWSGAGYYEQYV. In DNA, the CDR3 is TGTGCCTGGAGTGGCGCGGGATACTACGAGCAGTACGTC.

The rearrangement uses TRBV4-1 and TRBJ2-2, with a weak D call TRBD2 (5 bases). CDR1 and CDR2 (germline): MGHRA, YSYEKL. Trimming removed 0 bases from V and 5 bases from J, with 19 bases in between. The CDR3 sequence is 18 residues long. The CDR3 nucleotides read TGCGCCAGCAGCCAAGATATGGCCGGGCTAGCTGAGACCGGGGAGCTGTTTTTT. Amino acids: CASSQDMAGLAETGELFF.

The chain carries TRBV2 and TRBJ2-1, with D perhaps matching TRBD2 (6 bases). Trimming removed 7 bases at V and 4 bases at J, with 23 bases between. The CDR3 has 17 residues. Germline CDR1 SNHLY, CDR2 FYNNEI. The CDR3 DNA reads TGTGCCAGCATTCTAAACCCCCTAGCGACGTCGTACAATGAGCAGTTCTTC. Translating it yields CASILNPLATSYNEQFF.